A selection of T cell receptor beta chains follows, all from one sample in a study of CD8+CD57+ T cells in acquired aplastic anemia. TCRdb itself ran the reads through MiXCR, one entry per CDR3 protein. The data show more than 15,000 distinct CDR3 sequences, roughly 37% seen once. The specimen sequenced was CD8+CD57+ T cells sorted from PBMCs. The receptors originated from a human donor with aplastic anemia. CDR3s include the opening cysteine and the closing phenylalanine or tryptophan. Each record gives: CDR3 length, V gene, clone size, J gene, D gene, CDR3 protein, CDR3 DNA. The D gene is left open where the match is weak. Clone size is shown for a subset of rows, as once, few, many or a class of expanded clone.

15	TRBV6-4	-	TRBJ2-3	TRBD2	CASSDSTSGGNTQYF	TGTGCCAGCAGTGACTCGACTAGCGGGGGGAATACGCAGTATTTT
15	TRBV5-6	many	TRBJ2-1	TRBD1	CASSLGDRAYNEQFF	TGTGCCAGCAGCTTGGGGGACAGGGCCTACAATGAGCAGTTCTTC
16	TRBV6-1	many	TRBJ1-2	-	CASSPIAAALNYGYTF	TGTGCCAGCAGTCCTATCGCAGCAGCCCTTAACTATGGCTACACCTTC
15	TRBV6-1	-	TRBJ1-6	TRBD1	CASSETGQGVSPLHF	TGTGCCAGCAGTGAAACTGGACAGGGTGTTTCACCCCTCCACTTT
15	TRBV11-2	many	TRBJ2-1	-	CASSLEGGAYNEQFF	TGTGCCAGCAGCCTTGAAGGCGGGGCCTACAATGAGCAGTTCTTC
13	TRBV10-3	few	TRBJ2-1	TRBD1	CAIRKRQGGEQFF	TGTGCCATCAGGAAAAGACAGGGTGGCGAGCAGTTCTTC
15	TRBV29-1	few	TRBJ2-5	TRBD1	CSVGLLGTGQETQYF	TGCAGCGTTGGCCTTTTGGGGACAGGGCAAGAGACCCAGTACTTC
16	TRBV15	many	TRBJ2-3	TRBD2	CATSRGRGAYTDTQYF	TGTGCCACCAGCAGAGGGCGGGGGGCCTACACAGATACGCAGTATTTT
15	TRBV6-1	-	TRBJ1-6	-	CAGSGRGGYNSPLHF	TGTGCCGGCAGCGGTAGGGGGGGCTATAATTCACCCCTCCACTTT
14	TRBV6-5	many	TRBJ2-2	-	CASSYTANTGELFF	TGTGCCAGCAGTTACACCGCGAACACCGGGGAGCTGTTTTTT
19	TRBV24-1	-	TRBJ2-2	TRBD1	CATSDSPRDRVLGNGELFF	TGTGCCACCAGTGACTCACCCCGGGACAGGGTCTTGGGAAACGGGGAGCTGTTTTTT
13	TRBV2	-	TRBJ2-1	-	CASSVSMKDEQFF	TGTGCCAGCAGTGTTTCCATGAAGGATGAGCAGTTCTTC
15	TRBV11-2	-	TRBJ2-3	TRBD1	CASSPRQGATDTQYF	TGTGCCAGCAGCCCTAGACAGGGAGCGACAGATACGCAGTATTTT
15	TRBV15	many	TRBJ2-1	-	CATSSLYGGGIEQFF	TGTGCCACCAGCAGCTTGTACGGAGGGGGCATTGAGCAGTTCTTC
14	TRBV15	-	TRBJ2-2	-	CATSRCTRVGELFF	TGTGCCACCAGCAGATGCACCAGGGTCGGGGAGCTGTTTTTT
13	TRBV5-1	-	TRBJ2-4	TRBD1	CASSDRGPSIQYF	TGCGCCAGCAGCGACAGGGGGCCTAGCATTCAGTACTTC